One sample yielded the 22 T cell receptor beta chains listed below, sequenced in a study of blood T cell repertoires in COVID-19 (dated by TCRdb to the early 2020s). The library was made by the immunoSEQ multiplex PCR assay. This is the immuneACCESS table as TCRdb keeps it, with only in-frame sequences that have V and J called. A part of the clones is gone; compared with another copy, unresolved V genes explain less than half, and the rest is unexplained. This sample lists 350,000 to 500,000 clones; 70% to 90% were detected once. The ten largest account for 1.4% of the sample. The sequencing sample was made of PBMCs or T cells enriched from blood (not recorded which). The source of these receptors is a woman younger than 30 who had been exposed to COVID-19.

The CDR3 sequence is CASSIGTGVGNQPQHF. CDR3 coding DNA: TGTGCCAGTAGTATAGGGACAGGGGTTGGCAATCAGCCCCAGCATTTT. The chain joins TRBV19 to TRBJ1-5; 9 bases are shared with TRBD1. This CDR3 comprises 16 residues. Unmatched junction bases numbered 3, after V lost 1 base and J lost 2 bases. Germline assignment: CDR1 LNHDA and CDR2 SQIVND (reference sequence).

The chain uses TRBV6-5 and TRBJ1-4, with D unresolved. Germline V gene lookup returns CDR1 MNHEY and CDR2 SVGAGI. The ends were cut back, 7 bases at V and 2 bases at J, with 11 bases in the middle. This CDR3 has 14 residues. DNA for the CDR3: TGTGCCAGCAACCCCTACGGTACTAATGAAAAACTGTTTTTT. Its translation: CASNPYGTNEKLFF.

The CDR3 DNA is TGTGCCAGCAGCCCCGTCCAGGGGACCTACAATGAGCAGTTCTTC. It codes for CASSPVQGTYNEQFF. The chain uses TRBV6-2 or TRBV6-3 and TRBJ2-1, with a tentative D call TRBD1 (6 bases). V gave up 6 bases and J gave up 2 bases, with 14 bases separating them. CDR3 length: 15 amino acids. The germline V gene has CDR1 MNHEY and CDR2 SVGEGT.

The CDR3 protein is CASSLGQGTYNEQFF. The CDR3 DNA sequence: TGTGCCAGCAGTCTAGGACAAGGAACCTACAATGAGCAGTTCTTC. This chain connects TRBV27 to TRBJ2-1, with a weak D call TRBD1 (5 bases). With 5 bases removed from V and 2 bases from J, the gap between germline ends came to 13 bases. The CDR3 extends over 15 amino acids. Germline-derived CDR1 and CDR2 are MNHEY and SMNVEV (reference sequence).

The chain combines TRBV18 with TRBJ2-7; 9 nucleotides align to TRBD1. Germline loops: CDR1 KGHSH, CDR2 LQKENI. The length of the CDR3 is 15 residues. V dropped 0 bases and J dropped 4; count of bases not matched to a gene: 4. CDR3 amino acids: CASSPPGDRVYEQYF. In nucleotides, the CDR3 is TGTGCCAGCTCACCACCGGGGGACAGGGTATACGAGCAGTACTTC.

This clone appeared once. The CDR3 sequence is CASSLRGPDRNEQFF. DNA for the CDR3: TGTGCCAGCAGTTTAAGGGGCCCGGACAGGAATGAGCAGTTCTTC. The J gene is TRBJ2-1, the V gene TRBV6-2 or TRBV6-3, with 7 bases identical to TRBD1. CDR3 length: 15 amino acids. CDR1 and CDR2 from the germline V gene are MNHEY and SVGEGT. The V and J ends lost 4 bases and 7 bases, in that order; junction bases with no gene match: 10.

The chain couples TRBV2 to TRBJ2-1; TRBD2 aligns across 7 bases. Germline V gene sequence: CDR1 SNHLY, CDR2 FYNNEI. The CDR3 covers 15 residues. Losses at the gene ends were 1 base for V and 7 bases for J; bases not matched to a gene: 7. CDR3 DNA sequence: TGTGCCAGCAGTGAAGGGGGGGAGGGCCTAAATGAGCAGTTCTTC. It encodes CASSEGGEGLNEQFF.

This clone was seen once. The gene calls are TRBV28 and TRBJ1-2; the D gene is possibly TRBD1 (6 bases). The CDR3 runs to 17 residues. V was cut by 6 bases and J by 10 bases, with 30 bases left in between. Germline lookup yields CDR1 MDHEN and CDR2 SYDVKM. The CDR3 region is CASSSLSWRGPLFDYTF. The CDR3 coding sequence is TGTGCCAGCAGCTCACTCAGCTGGCGGGGGCCTCTATTTGACTACACCTTC.

This chain joins TRBV19 and TRBJ1-4; D not certain. CDR1 is LNHDA and CDR2 is SQIVND in the germline V gene (reference sequence). V lost 9 bases, J lost 0 bases, and 14 bases lay in between. This CDR3 spans 15 amino acids. The CDR3 region has the DNA TGTGCCAGCAGAGGAGGCACAGCAACTAATGAAAAACTGTTTTTT. Translating gives CASRGGTATNEKLFF.

This clone was found once. J is TRBJ2-3 and V is TRBV4-1, with 7 positions matching TRBD2. This CDR3 has 16 amino acids. Germline CDR1 and CDR2: MGHRA and YSYEKL. Trimming took 3 bases from V and 0 from J; bases not matched to a gene: 6. This CDR3 reads CASSHTSATSTDTQYF. The CDR3 DNA reads TGCGCCAGCAGCCACACTAGCGCAACTAGCACAGATACGCAGTATTTT.

This chain joins TRBV19 and TRBJ1-5; D gene ambiguous. V was cut by 3 bases and J by 3 bases, with 9 bases left in between. From germline, CDR1 is LNHDA and CDR2 SQIVND (reference sequence). This CDR3 is built from 14 residues. The CDR3 protein is CASSIWQVNQPQHF. CDR3 DNA sequence: TGTGCCAGTAGTATTTGGCAGGTCAATCAGCCCCAGCATTTT.

Written as DNA, the CDR3 is TGTGCCAGCAGCCCCGAACTGAACGCGTGGGGACTAGCAGAGACCCAGTACTTC. Protein sequence: CASSPELNAWGLAETQYF. This rearrangement joins TRBV3-1 (or the pseudogene TRBV3-2) to TRBJ2-5; TRBD2 matches 9 bases. V gave up 4 bases and J gave up 4 bases; unmatched junction bases: 16. This CDR3 contains 18 residues. Germline CDR1 reads LGHDT; CDR2 reads YNNKEL (reference sequence).

J is TRBJ1-5 and V is TRBV28, with D possibly TRBD1 on 6 matching bases. Looked up from germline, CDR1 is MDHEN and CDR2 is SYDVKM. The V end was cut by 6 bases, the J end by 4 bases, with 10 bases between. This CDR3 comprises 13 residues. The CDR3 DNA reads as TGTGCCAGCAGATCAGGGGCGAATCAGCCCCAGCATTTT. Translated: CASRSGANQPQHF.

The V and J genes are TRBV18 and TRBJ1-4, with TRBD1 matching 9 bases. Germline-derived CDR1 and CDR2 are KGHSH and LQKENI. V lost 0 bases, J lost 8 bases, and 1 base stayed unmatched. This CDR3 has 14 amino acids. Here the CDR3 reads CASSPPGQGEKLFF. The CDR3 nucleotides read TGTGCCAGCTCACCACCGGGACAGGGAGAAAAACTGTTTTTT.

The chain recombines TRBV18 with TRBJ2-1, with D tentatively TRBD2 (6 bases). The germline V gene encodes CDR1 KGHSH and CDR2 LQKENI. Trimming left V 8 bases short and J 0 bases short, with 14 bases between. This CDR3 is built from 15 residues. The CDR3 spells CASGGTTGSYNEQFF. CDR3 DNA sequence: TGTGCCAGCGGGGGGACGACGGGCTCCTACAATGAGCAGTTCTTC.

J is TRBJ1-3 and V is TRBV5-1; 8 nucleotides match TRBD1. In germline, CDR1 is SGHRS, CDR2 YFSETQ. The CDR3 runs 16 residues. V was pared by 3 bases and J by 7 bases, with 12 bases of the junction left unmatched. The CDR3 nucleotides read TGCGCCAGCAGCTCGGCGACAGGGGATGCGGCGAACACCATATATTTT. It codes for CASSSATGDAANTIYF.

This rearrangement joins TRBV18 to TRBJ1-5; 8 bases are a match to TRBD1. Germline V gives CDR1 KGHSH, CDR2 LQKENI. Losses at the gene ends were 6 bases for V and 6 bases for J; bases not matched to a gene: 4. This CDR3 contains 13 residues. CDR3 in amino acids: CASSQDRVQPQHF. Here the CDR3 DNA reads TGTGCCAGCTCGCAGGACAGGGTTCAGCCCCAGCATTTT.

The V call is TRBV28, the J call TRBJ1-4, with D maybe TRBD1 (5 bases). Germline V CDR1 and CDR2: MDHEN, SYDVKM. CDR3 length: 13 amino acids. The V gene lost 7 bases and the J gene lost 8 bases, with 14 bases spanning the gap. This chain's CDR3 is CASTPGGREKLFF. CDR3 nucleotide sequence: TGTGCCAGCACTCCCGGGGGGAGAGAAAAACTGTTTTTT.

V usage is TRBV6-4 and J usage is TRBJ2-2; no reliable D call. Trimming removed 3 bases at V and 6 bases at J, with 5 bases between. CDR3 size: 12 residues. CDR1 MRHNA and CDR2 SNTAGT come from the germline V gene. The CDR3 DNA follows: TGTGCCAGCAGTGAGGGCGCCGGGGAGCTGTTTTTT. This translates into CASSEGAGELFF.

The chain links TRBV11-2 to TRBJ1-4; no clear D gene. Between the trimmed V and J ends, which lost 5 bases and 5 bases, there was a span of 9 bases. The CDR3 spans 13 residues. Per the germline V gene, CDR1 is SGHAT and CDR2 is FQNNGV. The CDR3 DNA reads TGTGCCAGCAGCGACGGGTGGAATGAAAAACTGTTTTTT. This encodes CASSDGWNEKLFF.

The rearrangement uses TRBV2 and TRBJ2-1, with a weak D call TRBD1 (5 bases). CDR1 SNHLY and CDR2 FYNNEI come from the germline V gene. The length of the CDR3 is 16 residues. V gave up 4 bases and J gave up 0 bases, with 13 bases separating them. In DNA, the CDR3 is TGTGCCAGCAGTGCAAGGGGCGAGAGCTCCTACAATGAGCAGTTCTTC. This sequence encodes CASSARGESSYNEQFF.

This clone showed up just a few times. This chain joins TRBV7-2 and TRBJ1-1; possible D gene TRBD1, 5 bases. CDR1 is SGHTA, CDR2 FQGNSA, per germline. Trimming removed 4 bases from V and 3 bases from J, with 12 bases in between. There are 14 residues in the CDR3. The CDR3: CASSYTGVHTEAFF. DNA for the CDR3: TGTGCCAGCAGCTATACAGGCGTCCACACTGAAGCTTTCTTT.